What follows is one T cell receptor beta chain and its context. These data come from a study of T cells after posttransplantation cyclophosphamide. A marrow graft followed busulfan-fludarabine conditioning, with cyclophosphamide on days +3 and +4. The CDR3 has 14 residues. The germline gives CDR1 SEHNR, CDR2 FQNEAQ (reference sequence). With V trimmed by 4 bases and J by 5 bases, 5 bases remained unmatched. Assay used: immunoSEQ multiplex PCR; TCRdb lists only in-frame clones, some missing. The data hold about 10,000 clones, with around 83% observed a single time. Specimen: PBMCs, collected 1903 days after a stem cell transplant with posttransplant cyclophosphamide. The chain joins TRBV7-9 to TRBJ1-1, with TRBD1 matching 9 bases. The origin of this receptor is a female patient in her forties or fifties who received an allogeneic stem cell transplant from a related donor, was CMV-positive, and had no GVHD. Some T cells may be graft donor cells. The CDR3 DNA follows: TGTGCCAGCAGCTCGACGACAGGGGGTACTGAAGCTTTCTTT. This codes for CASSSTTGGTEAFF.